There are a few counts of the clone carrying this TCR beta chain. TCRdb used MiXCR to reprocess the RT-PCR reads, holding one entry per CDR3 protein. The sample lists approximately 720,000 distinct CDR3 sequences; 13% to 15% were seen once. Germline loops: CDR1 SGHRS, CDR2 YFSETQ. Trimming removed 2 bases from V and 5 bases from J, with 14 bases in between. This CDR3 has 15 amino acids. The specimen was memory CD4+ T cells from blood. The TCR comes from a female donor in good health, serving as a healthy control. J is TRBJ2-4 and V is TRBV5-1, with D perhaps being TRBD1 or TRBD2 (5 bases each). CDR3 bases: TGCGCCAGCAGCTTCCACGGGGCAGGTGAAAACATTCAGTACTTC. It codes for CASSFHGAGENIQYF.